Sequencing of this T cell receptor (beta chain) was carried out in a study of shared clonotypes between healthy human individuals. Looking at the study overall: There were three CD4 naive, three CD4 memory, two CD8 naive and one CD8 memory plates per donor.

With respect to this clone: Its antigen is unknown.

Sequencing was performed with immunoSEQ multiplex PCR; in TCRdb, only in-frame clones are kept and a portion is missing. The sample lists 600,000 to 700,000 clones; about 80% were seen once. CDR1 and CDR2 from the germline V gene are SGHDT and YYEEEE. V lost 2 bases and J 2 bases, leaving 10 bases between the germline ends. This CDR3 region has 14 residues. General observations from the study: Generation probabilities of non-shared clonotypes were lower (relative to those shared by all four donors). Sampling covered nothing but blood. Tissue TCR repertoires likely differ from those found in blood.

The clonotype comes from a woman aged 25 to 39 in good health. This rearrangement joins TRBV5-6 to TRBJ1-1; D ambiguous. Sequenced input: memory CD4+ T cells sorted from blood. As to subset: CD45RA-negative fraction. In nucleotides, the CDR3 is TGTGCCAGCAGCTTTGGAGGGATTAACACTGAAGCTTTCTTT. This gives the protein CASSFGGINTEAFF.